This T cell receptor beta chain derives from a study of cytomegalovirus exposure and HLA in healthy donors. Donors were ostensibly healthy at sampling, although undocumented immune exposures were probable. General observations from the study: In an earlier analysis, in under 700 donors, most V segments appeared productive either ~87% or ~30% of the time. A later analysis associated 16,000 or so TCR beta sequences with HLA alleles at a 0.05 false discovery rate. Presence/absence analyses rested on an assumption that sequencing depth was roughly uniform across donors.

This clone has only a few counts. What it binds is not known. Trimming cost V 2 bases and J 3 bases, with 8 bases left between them. Looked up from germline, CDR1 is MDHEN and CDR2 is SYDVKM. CDR3 length: 14 amino acids. PCR used 60 Vbeta primers and 13 Jbeta primers. This table comes from immunoSEQ multiplex PCR, and its TCRdb copy is limited to in-frame clones, with some not included. The table has about 260,000 clones, just over 70% seen once. This clonotype was obtained from a female donor in good health and CMV-seronegative. The source material was PBMCs. V gene TRBV28 combines with J gene TRBJ1-5; D is uncertain. CDR3 sequence reads: CASSLPHDNQPQHF. For the CDR3, the DNA is TGTGCCAGCAGTTTACCACACGACAATCAGCCCCAGCATTTT.